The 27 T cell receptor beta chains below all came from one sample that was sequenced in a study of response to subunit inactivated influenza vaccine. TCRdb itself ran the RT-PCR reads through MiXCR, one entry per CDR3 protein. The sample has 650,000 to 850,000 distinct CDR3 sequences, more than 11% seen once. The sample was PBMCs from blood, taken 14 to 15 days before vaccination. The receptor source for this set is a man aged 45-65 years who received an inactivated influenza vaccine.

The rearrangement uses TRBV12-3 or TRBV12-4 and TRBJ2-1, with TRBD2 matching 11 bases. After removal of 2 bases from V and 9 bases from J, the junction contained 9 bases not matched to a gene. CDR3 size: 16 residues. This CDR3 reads CASSLSASGGHPEQFF. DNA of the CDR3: TGTGCCAGCAGTTTAAGCGCTAGCGGGGGGCATCCTGAGCAGTTCTTC.

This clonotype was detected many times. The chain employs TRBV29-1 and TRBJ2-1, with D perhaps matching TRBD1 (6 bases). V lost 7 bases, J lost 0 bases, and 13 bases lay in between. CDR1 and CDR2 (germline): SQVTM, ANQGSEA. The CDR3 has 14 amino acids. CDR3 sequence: CSGRTGSSYNEQFF. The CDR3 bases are TGCAGCGGCAGAACAGGGAGCTCCTACAATGAGCAGTTCTTC.

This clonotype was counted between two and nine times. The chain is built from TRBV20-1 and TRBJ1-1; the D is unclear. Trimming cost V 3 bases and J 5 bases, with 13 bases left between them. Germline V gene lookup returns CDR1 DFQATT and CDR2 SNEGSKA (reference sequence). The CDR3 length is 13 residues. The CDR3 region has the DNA TGCAGTGCTAGCGACCTTCTTTGGACTGAAGCTTTCTTT. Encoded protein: CSASDLLWTEAFF.

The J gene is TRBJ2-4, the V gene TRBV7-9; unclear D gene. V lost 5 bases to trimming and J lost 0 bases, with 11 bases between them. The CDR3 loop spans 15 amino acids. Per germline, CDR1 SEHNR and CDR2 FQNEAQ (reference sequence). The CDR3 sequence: CASSDSAVAKNIQYF. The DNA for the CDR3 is TGTGCCAGCAGCGACTCCGCGGTAGCCAAAAACATTCAGTACTTC.

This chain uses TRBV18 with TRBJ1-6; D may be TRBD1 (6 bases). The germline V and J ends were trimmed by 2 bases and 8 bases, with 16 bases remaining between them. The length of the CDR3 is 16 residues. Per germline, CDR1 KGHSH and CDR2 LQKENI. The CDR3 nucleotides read TGTGCCAGCTCACCAGCAAACTCCAGGGGCTATTCACCCCTCCACTTT. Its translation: CASSPANSRGYSPLHF.

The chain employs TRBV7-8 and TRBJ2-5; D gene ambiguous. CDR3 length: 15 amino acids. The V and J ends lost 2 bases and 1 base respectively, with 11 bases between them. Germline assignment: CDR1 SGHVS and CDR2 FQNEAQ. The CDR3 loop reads CASSLWSRSQETQYF. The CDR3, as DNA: TGTGCCAGCAGCTTATGGTCACGCTCCCAAGAGACCCAGTACTTC.

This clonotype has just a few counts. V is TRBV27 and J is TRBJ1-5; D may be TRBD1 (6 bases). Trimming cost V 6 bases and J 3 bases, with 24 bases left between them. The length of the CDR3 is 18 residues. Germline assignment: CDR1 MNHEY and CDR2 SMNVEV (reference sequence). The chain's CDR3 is CASRKQGGLLTDNQPQHF. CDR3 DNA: TGTGCCAGCAGGAAACAGGGAGGCTTACTTACAGACAATCAGCCCCAGCATTTT.

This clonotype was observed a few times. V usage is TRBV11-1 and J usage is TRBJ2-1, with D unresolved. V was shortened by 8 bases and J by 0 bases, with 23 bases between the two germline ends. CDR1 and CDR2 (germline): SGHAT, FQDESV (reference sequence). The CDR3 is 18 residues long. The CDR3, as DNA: TGTGCCAGCCTTCACGTCCTCCAAATCGCGCGCTCCTACAATGAGCAGTTCTTC. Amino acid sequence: CASLHVLQIARSYNEQFF.

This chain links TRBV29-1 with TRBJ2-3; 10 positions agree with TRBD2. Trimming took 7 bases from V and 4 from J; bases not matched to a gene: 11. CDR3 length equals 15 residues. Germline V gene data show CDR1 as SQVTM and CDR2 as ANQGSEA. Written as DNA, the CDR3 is TGCAGCGCCGTATCGGCTAGCGGGAGATCAGATACGCAGTATTTT. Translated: CSAVSASGRSDTQYF.

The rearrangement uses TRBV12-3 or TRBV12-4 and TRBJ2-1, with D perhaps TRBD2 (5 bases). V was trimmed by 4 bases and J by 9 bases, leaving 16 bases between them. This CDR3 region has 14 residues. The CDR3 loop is CASSSPGFGGEQFF. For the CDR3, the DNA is TGTGCCAGCAGTTCCCCGGGATTCGGCGGTGAGCAGTTCTTC.

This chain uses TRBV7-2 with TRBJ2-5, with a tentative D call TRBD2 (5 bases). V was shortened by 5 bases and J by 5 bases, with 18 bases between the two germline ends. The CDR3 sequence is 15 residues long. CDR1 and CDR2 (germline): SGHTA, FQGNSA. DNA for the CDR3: TGTGCCAGCAGCCTAGAGTACTACAGAGGGGAGACCCAGTACTTC. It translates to CASSLEYYRGETQYF.

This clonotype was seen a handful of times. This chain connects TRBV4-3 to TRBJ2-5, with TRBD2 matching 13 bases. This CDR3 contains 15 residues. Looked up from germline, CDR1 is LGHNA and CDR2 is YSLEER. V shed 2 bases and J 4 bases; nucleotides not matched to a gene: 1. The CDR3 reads CASSQTSGRGETQYF. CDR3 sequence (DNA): TGCGCCAGCAGCCAAACTAGCGGGAGGGGAGAGACCCAGTACTTC.

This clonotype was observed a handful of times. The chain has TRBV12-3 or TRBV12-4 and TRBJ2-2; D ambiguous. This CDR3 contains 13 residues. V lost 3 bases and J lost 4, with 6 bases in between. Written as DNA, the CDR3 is TGTGCCAGCAGTTTCCGCCTCACCGGGGAGCTGTTTTTT. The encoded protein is CASSFRLTGELFF.

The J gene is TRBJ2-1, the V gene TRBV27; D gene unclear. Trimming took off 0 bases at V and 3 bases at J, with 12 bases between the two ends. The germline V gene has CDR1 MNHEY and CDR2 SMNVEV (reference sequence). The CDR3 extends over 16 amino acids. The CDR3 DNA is TGTGCCAGCAGTTTATCAGGGCCGGTTCTCTACAATGAGCAGTTCTTC. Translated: CASSLSGPVLYNEQFF.

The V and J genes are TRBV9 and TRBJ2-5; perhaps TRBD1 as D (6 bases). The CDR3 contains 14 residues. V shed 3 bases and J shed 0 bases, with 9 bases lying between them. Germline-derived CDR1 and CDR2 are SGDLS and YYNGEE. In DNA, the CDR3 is TGTGCCAGCAGCGAACAGGGTTACCAAGAGACCCAGTACTTC. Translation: CASSEQGYQETQYF.

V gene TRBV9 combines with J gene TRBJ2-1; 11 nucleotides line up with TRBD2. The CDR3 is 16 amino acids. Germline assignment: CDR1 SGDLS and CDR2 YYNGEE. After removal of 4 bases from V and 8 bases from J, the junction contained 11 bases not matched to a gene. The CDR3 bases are TGTGCCAGCAGCCCTACTAGCGGGGGAATTTTATATGAGCAGTTCTTC. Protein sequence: CASSPTSGGILYEQFF.

Here the CDR3 DNA reads TGCGCCAGCAGCGGCGGACTAGCGGGAGGGCCTGCAGATACGCAGTATTTT. Amino acid sequence: CASSGGLAGGPADTQYF. The chain combines TRBV5-1 with TRBJ2-3; TRBD2 matches at 15 bases. The CDR3 covers 17 residues. Germline trimming cut 4 bases from V and 4 bases from J; bases unmatched to any gene: 7. Germline assignment: CDR1 SGHRS and CDR2 YFSETQ.

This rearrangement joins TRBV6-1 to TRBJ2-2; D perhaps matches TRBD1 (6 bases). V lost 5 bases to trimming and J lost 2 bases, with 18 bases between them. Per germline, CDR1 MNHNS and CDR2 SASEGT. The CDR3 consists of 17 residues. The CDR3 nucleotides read TGTGCCAGCAGTCAAAGACCCGGGACATTCAACACCGGGGAGCTGTTTTTT. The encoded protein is CASSQRPGTFNTGELFF.

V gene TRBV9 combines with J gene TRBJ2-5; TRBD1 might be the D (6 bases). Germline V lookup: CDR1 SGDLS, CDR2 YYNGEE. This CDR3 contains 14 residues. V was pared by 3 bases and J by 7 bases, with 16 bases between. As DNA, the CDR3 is TGTGCCAGCAGCGCGGGGACAAGCGCGGGGACCCAGTACTTC. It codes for CASSAGTSAGTQYF.

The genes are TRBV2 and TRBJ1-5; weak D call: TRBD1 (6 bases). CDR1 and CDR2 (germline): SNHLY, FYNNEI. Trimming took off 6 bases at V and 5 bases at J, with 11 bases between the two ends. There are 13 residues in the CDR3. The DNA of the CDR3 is TGTGCCAGCAGCCGTTACAGGGATCAGCCCCAGCATTTT. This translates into CASSRYRDQPQHF.

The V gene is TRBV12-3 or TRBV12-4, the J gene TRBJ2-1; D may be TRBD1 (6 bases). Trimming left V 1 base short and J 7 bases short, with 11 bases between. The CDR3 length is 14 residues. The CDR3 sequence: CASSLGLGGNEQFF. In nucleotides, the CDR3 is TGTGCCAGCAGTTTAGGCCTAGGGGGTAATGAGCAGTTCTTC.

CDR3 loop: CASSRTGWWDNEQFF. CDR3 nucleotides: TGTGCCAGCAGTCGGACAGGGTGGTGGGACAATGAGCAGTTCTTC. J is TRBJ2-1 and V is TRBV25-1; TRBD1 matches 8 bases. The V segment lost 5 bases and the J segment 5 bases; nucleotides outside the gene matches: 8. Germline-derived CDR1 and CDR2 are MGHDK and SYGVNS. This CDR3 region has 15 residues.

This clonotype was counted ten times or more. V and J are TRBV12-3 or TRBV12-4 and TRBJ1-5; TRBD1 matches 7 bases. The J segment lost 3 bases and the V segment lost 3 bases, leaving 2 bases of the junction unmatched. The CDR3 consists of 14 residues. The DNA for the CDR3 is TGTGCCAGCAGTTTGGGACAGCCCAATCAGCCCCAGCATTTT. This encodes CASSLGQPNQPQHF.

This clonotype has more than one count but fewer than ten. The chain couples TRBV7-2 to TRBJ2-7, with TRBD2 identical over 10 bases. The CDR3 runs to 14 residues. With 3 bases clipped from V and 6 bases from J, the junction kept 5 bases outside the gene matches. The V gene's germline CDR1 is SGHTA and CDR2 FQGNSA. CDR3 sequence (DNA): TGTGCCAGCAGCTTTCAGCGGGAGGGGGTCGAGCAGTACTTC. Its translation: CASSFQREGVEQYF.

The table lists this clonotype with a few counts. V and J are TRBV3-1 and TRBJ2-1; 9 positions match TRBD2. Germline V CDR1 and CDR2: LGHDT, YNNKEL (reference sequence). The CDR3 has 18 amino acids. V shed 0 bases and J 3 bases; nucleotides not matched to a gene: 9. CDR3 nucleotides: TGTGCCAGCAGCCAAGATTTAGCGGGAGTCACTAACTACAATGAGCAGTTCTTC. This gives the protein CASSQDLAGVTNYNEQFF.

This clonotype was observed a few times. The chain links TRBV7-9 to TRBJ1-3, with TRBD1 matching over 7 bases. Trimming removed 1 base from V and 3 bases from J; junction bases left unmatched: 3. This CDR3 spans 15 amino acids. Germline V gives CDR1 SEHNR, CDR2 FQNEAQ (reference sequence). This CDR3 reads CASSLGGGNGNTIYF. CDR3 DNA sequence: TGTGCCAGCAGCTTAGGAGGGGGCAATGGAAACACCATATATTTT.

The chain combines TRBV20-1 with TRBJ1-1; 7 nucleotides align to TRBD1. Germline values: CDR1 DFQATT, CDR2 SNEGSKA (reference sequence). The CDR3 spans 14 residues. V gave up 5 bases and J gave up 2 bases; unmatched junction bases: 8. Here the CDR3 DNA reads TGCAGTGCTCGTACAGGGGCAGGAAACACTGAAGCTTTCTTT. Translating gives CSARTGAGNTEAFF.